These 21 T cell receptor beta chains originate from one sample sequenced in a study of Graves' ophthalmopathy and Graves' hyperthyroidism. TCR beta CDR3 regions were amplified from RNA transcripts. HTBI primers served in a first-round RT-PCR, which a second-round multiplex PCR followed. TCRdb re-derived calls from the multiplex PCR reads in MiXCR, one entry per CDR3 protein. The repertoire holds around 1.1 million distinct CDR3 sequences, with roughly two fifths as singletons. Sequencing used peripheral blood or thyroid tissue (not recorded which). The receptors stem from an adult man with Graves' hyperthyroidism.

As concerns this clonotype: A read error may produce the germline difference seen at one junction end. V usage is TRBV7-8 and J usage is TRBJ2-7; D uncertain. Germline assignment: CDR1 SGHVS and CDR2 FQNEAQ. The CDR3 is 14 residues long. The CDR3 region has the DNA TGCGCCAGCAGCCCAGAACTTATCAACTACGAGCAGTACTTC. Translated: CASSPELINYEQYF.

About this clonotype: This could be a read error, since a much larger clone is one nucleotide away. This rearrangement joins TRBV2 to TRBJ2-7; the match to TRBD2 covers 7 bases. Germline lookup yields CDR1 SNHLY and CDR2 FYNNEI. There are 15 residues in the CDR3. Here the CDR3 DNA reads TGTGCCAGCAGTGATCGCTCTAGCGGCTCCTACGAGCAGCACTTC. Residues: CASSDRSSGSYEQHF.

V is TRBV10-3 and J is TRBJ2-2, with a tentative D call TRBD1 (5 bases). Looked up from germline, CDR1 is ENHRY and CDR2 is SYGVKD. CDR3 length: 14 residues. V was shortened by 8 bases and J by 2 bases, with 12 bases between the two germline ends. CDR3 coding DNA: TGTGCCATCCAACGGCAGGGAAACACCGGGGAGCTGTTTTTT. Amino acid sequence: CAIQRQGNTGELFF.

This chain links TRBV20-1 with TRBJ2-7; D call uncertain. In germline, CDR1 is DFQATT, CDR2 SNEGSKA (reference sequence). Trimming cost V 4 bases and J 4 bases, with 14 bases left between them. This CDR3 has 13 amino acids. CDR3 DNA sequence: TGCAGTGCTATGGGTTCGATTGTTTACGAGCAGTACTTC. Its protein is CSAMGSIVYEQYF.

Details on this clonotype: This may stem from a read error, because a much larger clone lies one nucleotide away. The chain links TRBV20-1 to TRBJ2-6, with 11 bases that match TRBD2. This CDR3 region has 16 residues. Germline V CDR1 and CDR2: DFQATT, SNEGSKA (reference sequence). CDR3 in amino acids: CSALTSGTSGANALTF. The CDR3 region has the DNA TGCAGTGCTTTGACTAGCGGGACCTCTGGGGCCAACGCCCTGACTTTC.

The CDR3 reads CASSPRDGRGYQETQYF. CDR3 nucleotide sequence: TGTGCCAGCAGCCCCCGGGACGGCAGGGGGTACCAAGAGACCCAGTACTTC. This rearrangement joins TRBV7-9 to TRBJ2-5; 7 bases agree with TRBD1. CDR1 is SEHNR, CDR2 FQNEAQ, per germline (reference sequence). The V and J ends lost 5 bases and 0 bases, in that order; junction bases with no gene match: 12. The CDR3 runs to 17 residues.

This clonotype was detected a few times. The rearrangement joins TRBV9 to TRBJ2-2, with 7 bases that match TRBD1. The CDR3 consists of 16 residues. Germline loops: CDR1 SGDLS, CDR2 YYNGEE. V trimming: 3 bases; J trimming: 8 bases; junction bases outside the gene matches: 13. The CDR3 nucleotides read TGTGCCAGCAGCGCCCCCCAGACAGGGCTTTCGGGGGAGCTGTTTTTT. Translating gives CASSAPQTGLSGELFF.

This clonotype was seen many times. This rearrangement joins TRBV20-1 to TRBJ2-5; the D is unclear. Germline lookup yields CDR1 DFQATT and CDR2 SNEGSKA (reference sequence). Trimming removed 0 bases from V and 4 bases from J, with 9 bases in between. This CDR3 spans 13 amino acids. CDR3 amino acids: CSARDESGETQYF. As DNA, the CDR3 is TGCAGTGCTAGAGATGAGTCGGGAGAGACCCAGTACTTC.

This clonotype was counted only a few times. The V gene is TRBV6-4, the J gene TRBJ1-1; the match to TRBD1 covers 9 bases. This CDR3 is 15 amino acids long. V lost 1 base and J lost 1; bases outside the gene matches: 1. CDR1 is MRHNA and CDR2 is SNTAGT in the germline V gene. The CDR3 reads CASSDWTGANTEAFF. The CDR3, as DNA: TGTGCCAGCAGTGACTGGACAGGGGCGAACACTGAAGCTTTCTTT.

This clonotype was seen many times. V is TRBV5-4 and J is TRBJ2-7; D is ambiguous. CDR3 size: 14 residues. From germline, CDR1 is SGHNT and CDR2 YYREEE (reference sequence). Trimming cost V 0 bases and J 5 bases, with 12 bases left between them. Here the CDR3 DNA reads TGTGCCAGCAGCTTGGCCACGGTTATCCACGAGCAGTACTTC. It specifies CASSLATVIHEQYF.

CDR3 in amino acids: CAISESQRPVYGYTF. Written as DNA, the CDR3 is TGTGCCATCAGTGAGTCCCAGCGGCCGGTCTACGGCTACACCTTC. V is TRBV10-3 and J is TRBJ1-2; the D is unclear. The CDR3 totals 15 residues. The V gene lost 0 bases and the J gene lost 8 bases, with 16 bases spanning the gap. CDR1 and CDR2 from the germline V gene are ENHRY and SYGVKD.

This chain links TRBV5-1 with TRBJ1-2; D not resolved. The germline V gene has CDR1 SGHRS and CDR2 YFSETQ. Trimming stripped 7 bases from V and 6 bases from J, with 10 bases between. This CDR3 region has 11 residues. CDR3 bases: TGCGCCAGCCATCCAGTTGATGGCTACACCTTC. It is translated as CASHPVDGYTF.

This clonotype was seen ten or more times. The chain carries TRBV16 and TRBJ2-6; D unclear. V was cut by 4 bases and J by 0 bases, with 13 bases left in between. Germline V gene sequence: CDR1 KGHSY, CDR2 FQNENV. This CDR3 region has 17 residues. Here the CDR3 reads CASSPAGLSSGANVLTF. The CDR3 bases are TGTGCCAGCAGCCCTGCTGGGCTCAGCTCTGGGGCCAACGTCCTGACTTTC.

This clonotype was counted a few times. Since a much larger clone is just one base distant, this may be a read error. CDR3 in amino acids: CASSLTGLLPTEAFF. CDR3 in DNA: TGTGCCAGCAGCCTGACAGGGCTTCTCCCAACTGAAGCTTTCTTT. The V and J genes are TRBV5-4 and TRBJ1-1; 7 positions agree with TRBD1. The length of the CDR3 is 15 residues. Germline V gives CDR1 SGHNT, CDR2 YYREEE (reference sequence). The junction had 11 bases not matched to a gene; V was cut back by 4 bases and J by 5 bases. Supplemented by reference TRBV5-4 and TRBJ1-1, the full variable domain reads ETGVTQSPTHLIKTRGQQVTLRCSSQSGHNTVSWYQQALGQGPQFIFQYYREEENGRGNFPPRFSGLQFPNYSSELNVNALELDDSALYLCASSLTGLLPTEAFFGQGTRLTVV.

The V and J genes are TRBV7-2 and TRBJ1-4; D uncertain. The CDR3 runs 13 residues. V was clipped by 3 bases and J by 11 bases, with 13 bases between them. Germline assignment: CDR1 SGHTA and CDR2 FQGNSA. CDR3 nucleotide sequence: TGTGCCAGCAGCTTGAACAAGGCGGAGAAACTGTTTTTT. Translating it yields CASSLNKAEKLFF.

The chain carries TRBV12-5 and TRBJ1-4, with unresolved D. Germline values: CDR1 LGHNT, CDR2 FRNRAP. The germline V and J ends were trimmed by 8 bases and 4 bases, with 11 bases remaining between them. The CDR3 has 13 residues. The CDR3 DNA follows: TGTGCTAGTATGGAAGGTCATAATGAAAAACTGTTTTTT. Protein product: CASMEGHNEKLFF.

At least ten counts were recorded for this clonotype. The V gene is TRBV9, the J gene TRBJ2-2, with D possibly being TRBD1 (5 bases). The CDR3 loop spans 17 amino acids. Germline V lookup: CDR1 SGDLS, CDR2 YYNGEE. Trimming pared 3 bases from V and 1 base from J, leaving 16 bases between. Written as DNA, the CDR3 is TGTGCCAGCAGCGGTACAGGCGCCTTCGAGAACACCGGGGAGCTGTTTTTT. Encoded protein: CASSGTGAFENTGELFF.

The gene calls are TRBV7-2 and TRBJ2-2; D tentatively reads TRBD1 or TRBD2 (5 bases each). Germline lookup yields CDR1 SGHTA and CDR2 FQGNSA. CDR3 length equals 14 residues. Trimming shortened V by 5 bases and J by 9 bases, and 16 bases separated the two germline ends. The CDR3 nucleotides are TGTGCCAGCAGCATAGGGACGATTCTACGGGAGCTGTTTTTT. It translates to CASSIGTILRELFF.

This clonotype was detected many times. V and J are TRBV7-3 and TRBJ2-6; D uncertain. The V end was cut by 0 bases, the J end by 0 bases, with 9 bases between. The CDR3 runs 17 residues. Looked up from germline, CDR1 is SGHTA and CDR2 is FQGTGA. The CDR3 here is CASSLTGTSSGANVLTF. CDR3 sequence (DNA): TGTGCCAGCAGCTTAACGGGAACGAGCTCTGGGGCCAACGTCCTGACTTTC.

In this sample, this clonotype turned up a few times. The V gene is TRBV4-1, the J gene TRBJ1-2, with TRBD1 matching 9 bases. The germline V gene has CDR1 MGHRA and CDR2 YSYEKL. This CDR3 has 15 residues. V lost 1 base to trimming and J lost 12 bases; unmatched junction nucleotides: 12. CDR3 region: CASSQVPIQGQGHTF. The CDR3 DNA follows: TGCGCCAGCAGCCAAGTTCCGATACAGGGACAGGGACACACCTTC.

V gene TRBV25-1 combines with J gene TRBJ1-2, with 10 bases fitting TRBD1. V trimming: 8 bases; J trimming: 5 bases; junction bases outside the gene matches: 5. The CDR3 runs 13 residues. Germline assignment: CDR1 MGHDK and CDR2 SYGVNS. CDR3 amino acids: CASYGQGEYGYTF. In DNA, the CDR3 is TGTGCCAGCTACGGACAGGGGGAATATGGCTACACCTTC.